Listed here is a single TCR beta chain. Its antigen is not identified. Using immunoSEQ multiplex PCR, the repertoire was profiled, and TCRdb retains in-frame clones only, with some absent. The sample yields around 120,000 clones, around 86% seen once. This specimen comes from a study of T cell responses to AZD1222 COVID-19 vaccine. Study-wide results and caveats: Across the whole spike, CD4 TCRs peaked at regions 160-218 and 743-854. Baseline testing showed seropositivity in only a handful of AZD1222 recipients.

This TCR was sampled from an adult in good health. Sequenced here: peripheral blood, sampled on day 0 of AZD1222 vaccination.

CDR3 amino acids: CASSREVGELFF. The CDR3 region has the DNA TGTGCCAGCAGCAGGGAGGTCGGGGAGCTGTTTTTT. The chain recombines TRBV7-9 with TRBJ2-2, with D possibly being TRBD2 (6 bases). This CDR3 has 12 amino acids. V dropped 5 bases and J dropped 7 bases, with 8 bases sitting between them. Germline CDR1 reads SEHNR; CDR2 reads FQNEAQ (reference sequence).